This TCR beta chain was retrieved from a study of blood T cells in healthy people across ages. Study outcomes and limitations: In long-lived donors, naive CD4+ cell counts and diversity exceeded those of aged donors. The recorded TCR beta diversity per million T cells decreased in a roughly linear manner with age. Investigators treated diversity estimates from one million T cells as underestimates.

This clonotype was picked up one time. What it recognizes is unknown. At one end, the junction sequence differs from germline, possibly due to a read error. CDR1 is SSHAT, CDR2 FNYEAQ, per germline (reference sequence). The CDR3 has 15 amino acids. With a J-beta primer mix and a sample-barcoded 5' primer, a second PCR ran about 7 to 12 cycles. TCRdb itself ran the 5' RACE reads through MiXCR, one entry per CDR3 protein. The repertoire holds hundreds of thousands of distinct CDR3 sequences, with less than 80% as singletons. All donors came from Russia, were Caucasian and healthy, and spanned ages about 6 to 100.

The rearrangement links TRBV7-7 to TRBJ2-2; 7 positions match TRBD2. The sample taken for sequencing was blood. The clonotype originates from a man aged 25 to 40 in good health. The CDR3 coding sequence is TGTGCTAGCAGCGTGGGAGGGGTGAACACCGGGGAGCTGTTTTTT. Its protein product is CASSVGGVNTGELFF.